This TCR beta chain was obtained from a study of beta chain features in type 1 diabetes. Points from the study as a whole: The study found moderately but significantly shorter TCRB CDR3s in all four CD4+ subsets of Type 1 diabetes patients. Patients with type 1 diabetes showed fewer VDJ junction insertions and more deletions.

The V gene lost 5 bases and the J gene lost 1 base, with 10 bases spanning the gap. Germline V CDR1 and CDR2: SGHRS, YFSETQ. CDR3 size: 13 residues. TCRB transcripts that were expressed got sequenced, as all of the isolated RNA had been reverse transcribed. The assay was immunoSEQ multiplex PCR, and TCRdb's table has in-frame clones only and misses some. The sample carries approximately 170,000 clones, roughly 8% recorded once. A remark on this clone: Its specificity is not known.

This TCR derives from a woman aged 40-49 years with type 1 diabetes. The sequencing sample was made of central memory CD4+ T cells from blood. This chain joins TRBV5-1 and TRBJ2-7; D is perhaps TRBD1 (6 bases). In DNA form, the CDR3 reads TGCGCCAGCAGTTTCGGACAGTCCTACGAGCAGTACTTC. This gives the protein CASSFGQSYEQYF.